This T cell receptor (beta chain) was sequenced during a study of blood T cells in healthy people across ages. This clonotype appeared a few times. No antigen is known for it. Germline V gene sequence: CDR1 DFQATT, CDR2 SNEGSKA (reference sequence). V gave up 3 bases and J gave up 6 bases, with 18 bases separating them. This CDR3 region has 15 residues. Findings and caveats of the study: Naive CD4+ cells and diversity were both higher in long-lived donors than in aged donors.

The second PCR ran 7 to 11 cycles with a sample-barcoded 5' primer and J-beta primers. TCRdb re-analysed the 5' RACE reads in MiXCR, keeping a single row per CDR3 protein. Of over 950,000 distinct CDR3 sequences in the sample, under 40% are singletons; the top ten hold around 13%. The chain uses TRBV20-1 and TRBJ1-5; D possibly corresponds to TRBD1 (6 bases). The sequenced material came from blood. The source of this sequence is a man between 18 and 29 years old in good health. In nucleotides, the CDR3 is TGCAGTGCTAGTGAATGGGGGCTGAGTTTTCAGCCCCAGCATTTT. Translation: CSASEWGLSFQPQHF.